This TCR beta chain was obtained from a study of shared clonotypes between healthy human individuals. Germline values: CDR1 MNHNS, CDR2 SASEGT. The CDR3 has 11 amino acids. The V gene lost 7 bases and the J gene lost 2 bases, with 5 bases spanning the gap. Clones were sequenced by immunoSEQ multiplex PCR, and TCRdb holds only the in-frame ones, with some missing. Among about 490,000 clones, approximately 81% were seen once, and the ten largest hold approximately 11%. The TCR sequence derives from a woman aged 35 to 49 in good health. Some clones in this sample may be carry-over from other donors' samples. V gene TRBV6-1 combines with J gene TRBJ1-1; unclear D gene. Sequenced input: PBMCs. This CDR3 is CASKGNTEAFF. DNA for the CDR3: TGTGCCAGCAAAGGTAACACTGAAGCTTTCTTT.